This T cell receptor beta chain originates from a study of blood T cells in healthy people across ages. As for this clonotype: Its antigen is currently unknown.

Study outcomes and limitations: Calculation of diversity from one million T cells yielded estimates considered to be underestimates. As naive T cell percentage varied, TCR beta diversity correlated strongly with it.

The CDR3 consists of 14 residues. Germline values: CDR1 GTSNPN, CDR2 SVGIG (reference sequence). V shed 5 bases and J shed 3 bases, with 17 bases lying between them. Investigators took about 10 milliliters of peripheral blood from every donor. Extractions gave at least 6 micrograms of total RNA per sample. Then a second PCR, running about 6 to 12 cycles, was carried out with a sample-barcoded 5' primer and a J-beta primer mix. TCRdb used MiXCR to reprocess the 5' RACE reads, holding one entry per CDR3 protein. The sample shows around 900,000 distinct CDR3 sequences, roughly 47% of them seen only once.

The genes are TRBV30 and TRBJ2-7; weak D call: TRBD1 (5 bases). The clonotype originates from a woman aged 60-75 years in good health. Sequencing was done on a sample of blood. CDR3 coding DNA: TGTGCCTGGGCCTCCTACAGGTCCCGCTACGAGCAGTACTTC. Its protein product is CAWASYRSRYEQYF.